These 27 T cell receptor beta chains originate from one sample sequenced in a study of CD4 and CD8 cells across lung adenocarcinoma regions. Via MiXCR, TCRdb re-called the PCR reads, giving one row per CDR3 protein. Among 3,200 or so distinct CDR3 sequences listed, more than 35% were seen once. Sample: CD8+ T cells from the center of a lung tumor. All receptors come from a male donor with lung adenocarcinoma. The CD4 and CD8 labels of this study may be unreliable.

As concerns this clonotype: A much bigger clone sits one base away, suggesting this may be a read error. V usage is TRBV7-2 and J usage is TRBJ2-1; D gene uncertain. The last part of the DNA fits TRBJ2-5 better; the J call may be wrong. This CDR3 comprises 11 residues. Germline CDR1 is SGHTA and CDR2 is FQGNSA. Here the CDR3 DNA reads TGTGCCAGCAGCTTAGCAGAGACCCAGTACTTC. Translation: CASSLAETQYF.

This chain connects TRBV6-5 to TRBJ2-3; D possibly corresponds to TRBD2 (5 bases). Germline CDR1 and CDR2: MNHEY and SVGAGI. The V and J ends lost 0 bases and 2 bases respectively, with 9 bases between them. The length of the CDR3 is 15 residues. The CDR3 bases are TGTGCCAGCAGTTACTCTGGGGAGATCACAGATACGCAGTATTTT. The encoded protein is CASSYSGEITDTQYF.

In this sample, this clonotype is medium-sized. The rearrangement links TRBV6-1 to TRBJ2-1; no clear D gene. The DNA end is a closer match to TRBJ2-7, so the J assignment may be wrong. CDR1 and CDR2 from the germline V gene are MNHNS and SASEGT. This CDR3 is built from 11 residues. The DNA of the CDR3 is TGTGCCAGCAGTGAATGGGGCGAGCAGTACTTC. This codes for CASSEWGEQYF.

This clonotype is classed as medium-sized. The V gene is TRBV6-1, the J gene TRBJ2-1; 12 nucleotides align to TRBD2. V lost 5 bases to trimming and J lost 10 bases; unmatched junction nucleotides: 6. This CDR3 region has 14 residues. Germline CDR1 is MNHNS and CDR2 is SASEGT. The CDR3 is CASSRTSGAYEQFF. Here the CDR3 DNA reads TGTGCCAGCAGTCGGACTAGCGGGGCCTACGAGCAGTTCTTC.

This clonotype has only a few counts. The rearrangement links TRBV10-1 to TRBJ2-1; no clear D. This CDR3 comprises 16 residues. Trimming cost V 0 bases and J 0 bases, with 9 bases left between them. Per the germline V gene, CDR1 is WNHNN and CDR2 is SYGVQD (reference sequence). The CDR3 here is CASSESRPVSYNEQFF. Written as DNA, the CDR3 is TGCGCCAGCAGTGAGTCGCGGCCAGTCTCCTACAATGAGCAGTTCTTC.

The chain links TRBV10-1 to TRBJ2-1; D is undetermined. Germline V lookup: CDR1 WNHNN, CDR2 SYGVQD (reference sequence). The ends were cut back, 0 bases at V and 10 bases at J, with 16 bases in the middle. The CDR3 consists of 15 residues. The CDR3 here is CASSESQRLTYEQFF. The CDR3 nucleotides are TGCGCCAGCAGTGAGTCCCAGCGACTGACCTACGAGCAGTTCTTC.

The chain recombines TRBV10-1 with TRBJ2-1; 8 positions agree with TRBD2. Losses at the gene ends were 3 bases for V and 7 bases for J; bases not matched to a gene: 20. This CDR3 is 19 amino acids long. The germline gives CDR1 WNHNN, CDR2 SYGVQD (reference sequence). The CDR3 spells CASSDRRNRGYTGGNEQFF. CDR3 in DNA: TGCGCCAGCAGTGATCGCCGGAATAGAGGGTACACGGGAGGGAATGAGCAGTTCTTC.

Note on this clonotype: A junction end diverges from the germline sequence, so it may reflect a read error. The chain links TRBV6-1 to TRBJ2-1; 7 bases align to TRBD1. This CDR3 contains 15 residues. The germline V gene has CDR1 MNHNS and CDR2 SASEGT. The CDR3 region is CGRGVGGRHPETQYF. The CDR3 DNA follows: TGTGGCAGGGGTGTAGGGGGCCGTCACCCAGAGACGCAGTATTTC.

By proportion, this clonotype is medium-sized. The chain links TRBV11-1 to TRBJ2-1; TRBD2 matches 7 bases. The better agreement between TRBJ2-7 and the DNA end casts doubt on the J call. CDR3 length: 15 amino acids. Germline loops: CDR1 SGHAT, CDR2 FQDESV (reference sequence). CDR3: CASSWGRAFGYEQYF. In DNA, the CDR3 is TGTGCCAGCAGCTGGGGGAGGGCTTTCGGCTACGAGCAGTACTTC.

In this sample, this clonotype is medium-sized. This chain joins TRBV5-1 and TRBJ2-1; tentative D call: TRBD2 (7 bases). Per germline, CDR1 SGHRS and CDR2 YFSETQ. Trimming removed 7 bases at V and 3 bases at J, with 14 bases between. The CDR3 contains 14 residues. DNA for the CDR3: TGCGCCAGCGCACAGGGCGGGGGCTACAATGAGCAGTTCTTC. Translation gives CASAQGGGYNEQFF.

This chain connects TRBV10-3 to TRBJ2-3, with D possibly matching TRBD2 (5 bases). The CDR3 is made up of 12 amino acids. Germline V CDR1 and CDR2: ENHRY, SYGVKD. V shed 11 bases and J shed 7 bases, with 16 bases lying between them. CDR3 loop: CASAAGRYTQYF. The CDR3 DNA reads TGTGCCTCCGCTGCGGGCAGATATACGCAGTATTTT.

The V call is TRBV2, the J call TRBJ2-2; D might be TRBD2 (6 bases). With 11 bases removed from V and 13 bases from J, the gap between germline ends came to 29 bases. This CDR3 contains 15 residues. CDR1 is SNHLY and CDR2 is FYNNEI in the germline V gene. The CDR3, as DNA: TGTGCCCGCACTAGCCAAGCTTCGAACACAGAGGCGCTGTTTTTT. It specifies CARTSQASNTEALFF.

About this clonotype itself: This is likely a read error, given that the CDR3 carries no conserved phenylalanine or tryptophan at its end. The limits of the CDR3 on the DNA are not certain, so only TCRdb's listed CDR3 is given. J is TRBJ2-1 and V is TRBV6-1; the table's D call, TRBD2, has no DNA check behind it. The CDR3 region is 9 residues in length, termini included. CDR1 and CDR2 from the germline V gene are MNHNS and SASEGT. CDR3 sequence reads: CASSVGSGG.

There are a few counts of this clonotype. The CDR3: CASSYGQGWNEQFF. The CDR3 DNA follows: TGTGCCAGCAGTTACGGACAGGGATGGAATGAGCAGTTCTTC. The chain carries TRBV6-5 and TRBJ2-1; TRBD1 agrees at 8 bases. The CDR3 consists of 14 residues. Germline assignment: CDR1 MNHEY and CDR2 SVGAGI. The V gene end was trimmed by 2 bases and the J gene end by 7 bases; junction bases not matched to a gene: 4.

This clonotype appeared a few times. The chain employs TRBV6-5 and TRBJ1-4; D not certain. The CDR3 is 16 amino acids. CDR1 is MNHEY and CDR2 is SVGAGI in the germline V gene. V gave up 4 bases and J gave up 8 bases, with 20 bases separating them. CDR3 region: CASSSRGPNVREKLFF. The CDR3 DNA reads as TGTGCCAGCAGTTCCCGCGGGCCCAATGTTCGGGAAAAACTGTTTTTT.

This clonotype has more than one count but fewer than ten. This chain joins TRBV5-6 and TRBJ2-5, with D hard to call. This CDR3 has 14 amino acids. Germline V CDR1 and CDR2: SGHDT, YYEEEE. Trimming pared 0 bases from V and 4 bases from J, leaving 10 bases between. Here the CDR3 reads CASSLDAVRETQYF. CDR3 in DNA: TGTGCCAGCAGCTTGGATGCAGTCCGAGAGACCCAGTACTTC.

Sample share makes this clonotype large (0.1 to 1%). The chain employs TRBV6-1 and TRBJ1-4; D possibly corresponds to TRBD1 (5 bases). V lost 1 base, J lost 7 bases, and 13 bases lay in between. Germline CDR1 is MNHNS and CDR2 is SASEGT. This CDR3 is 15 amino acids long. The CDR3: CASSEVAGGGEKLFF. The CDR3 region has the DNA TGTGCCAGCAGTGAAGTAGCGGGTGGGGGTGAAAAACTGTTTTTT.

V is TRBV6-1 and J is TRBJ2-3; 7 nucleotides align to TRBD2. The CDR3 extends over 15 amino acids. The germline V gene encodes CDR1 MNHNS and CDR2 SASEGT. With V trimmed by 6 bases and J by 2 bases, 8 bases remained unmatched. The CDR3 is CASSSWTSTTDTQYF. CDR3 bases: TGTGCCAGCAGCTCCTGGACTAGTACCACAGATACGCAGTATTTT.

The chain joins TRBV10-3 to TRBJ2-2; weak D call: TRBD2 (5 bases). Trimming removed 10 bases from V and 3 bases from J, with 15 bases in between. Germline CDR1 reads ENHRY; CDR2 reads SYGVKD. This CDR3 is 14 amino acids long. The CDR3 here is CATTIGRDTGELFF. The CDR3 DNA follows: TGTGCCACCACGATCGGGCGGGACACCGGGGAGCTGTTTTTT.

The CDR3 sequence: CSARAPGLAGEITYNEQFF. The CDR3 region has the DNA TGCAGTGCTAGGGCCCCGGGACTAGCGGGAGAAATAACCTACAATGAGCAGTTCTTC. The genes are TRBV20-1 and TRBJ2-1; 14 nucleotides line up with TRBD2. The CDR3 extends over 19 amino acids. The V segment lost 3 bases and the J segment 2 bases; nucleotides outside the gene matches: 12. CDR1 is DFQATT and CDR2 is SNEGSKA in the germline V gene (reference sequence).

The chain combines TRBV6-1 with TRBJ2-1; TRBD2 aligns across 10 bases. With 6 bases clipped from V and 12 bases from J, the junction kept 20 bases outside the gene matches. From germline, CDR1 is MNHNS and CDR2 SASEGT. The CDR3 is made up of 17 amino acids. The CDR3 coding sequence is TGTGCCAGCAGACAAGGGCTAGCGGGAGCTCGTACCGATGCGCAGTTCTTC. Translation gives CASRQGLAGARTDAQFF.

This clonotype was recorded a few times. The chain is built from TRBV6-1 and TRBJ2-1; D assignment may be TRBD1 or TRBD2 (5 bases each). The length of the CDR3 is 11 residues. Germline CDR1 reads MNHNS; CDR2 reads SASEGT. The V and J ends lost 8 bases and 7 bases respectively, with 9 bases between them. CDR3 in DNA: TGTGCCAGCTCGTGGGGGAATGAGCAGTTCTTC. This sequence encodes CASSWGNEQFF.

This clonotype was seen a few times. The chain employs TRBV28 and TRBJ2-1, with 13 nucleotides matching TRBD2. The J call may be in error: the DNA end matches TRBJ2-7 better. This CDR3 comprises 17 residues. CDR1 is MDHEN, CDR2 SYDVKM, per germline. The CDR3 nucleotides are TGTGCCAGCGGGGGGACTAGCGGGAAGGGGTCCTACAATGAGCAGTACTTC. This codes for CASGGTSGKGSYNEQYF.

Judged by abundance, this clonotype is medium-sized. V and J are TRBV10-1 and TRBJ2-1; TRBD1 aligns across 7 bases. The DNA end is a closer match to TRBJ2-7, so the J assignment may be wrong. This CDR3 has 15 amino acids. CDR1 and CDR2 (germline): WNHNN, SYGVQD (reference sequence). CDR3 loop: CASSARAGGFNEQYF. CDR3 coding DNA: TGCGCCAGCAGTGCAAGGGCAGGGGGTTTCAACGAGCAGTACTTC.

This rearrangement joins TRBV27 to TRBJ2-3; unclear D gene. Near its end, the DNA agrees better with TRBJ2-7, so the J call may be wrong. Per germline, CDR1 MNHEY and CDR2 SMNVEV (reference sequence). The CDR3 spans 14 residues. Here the CDR3 reads CASSQSVSTDEQYF. In DNA form, the CDR3 reads TGTGCCAGCAGTCAGTCTGTGAGCACAGATGAGCAGTACTTC.

V gene TRBV9 combines with J gene TRBJ2-3, with D uncertain. The germline V and J ends were trimmed by 4 bases and 0 bases, with 18 bases remaining between them. The CDR3 length is 17 residues. The V gene's germline CDR1 is SGDLS and CDR2 YYNGEE. The CDR3 DNA reads TGTGCCAGCAGCCCTCGTTTCGGAACCTCTAGCACAGATACGCAGTATTTT. Its translation is CASSPRFGTSSTDTQYF.

V usage is TRBV6-1 and J usage is TRBJ2-3, with TRBD2 matching over 7 bases. The J call may be wrong; the DNA end is better matched by TRBJ2-1. The CDR3 runs to 14 residues. The germline V gene encodes CDR1 MNHNS and CDR2 SASEGT. CDR3 in DNA: TGTGCCAGCAGTGTTCCCGGGAGGAGGAATGAGCAGTTCTTC. Translated, it gives CASSVPGRRNEQFF.